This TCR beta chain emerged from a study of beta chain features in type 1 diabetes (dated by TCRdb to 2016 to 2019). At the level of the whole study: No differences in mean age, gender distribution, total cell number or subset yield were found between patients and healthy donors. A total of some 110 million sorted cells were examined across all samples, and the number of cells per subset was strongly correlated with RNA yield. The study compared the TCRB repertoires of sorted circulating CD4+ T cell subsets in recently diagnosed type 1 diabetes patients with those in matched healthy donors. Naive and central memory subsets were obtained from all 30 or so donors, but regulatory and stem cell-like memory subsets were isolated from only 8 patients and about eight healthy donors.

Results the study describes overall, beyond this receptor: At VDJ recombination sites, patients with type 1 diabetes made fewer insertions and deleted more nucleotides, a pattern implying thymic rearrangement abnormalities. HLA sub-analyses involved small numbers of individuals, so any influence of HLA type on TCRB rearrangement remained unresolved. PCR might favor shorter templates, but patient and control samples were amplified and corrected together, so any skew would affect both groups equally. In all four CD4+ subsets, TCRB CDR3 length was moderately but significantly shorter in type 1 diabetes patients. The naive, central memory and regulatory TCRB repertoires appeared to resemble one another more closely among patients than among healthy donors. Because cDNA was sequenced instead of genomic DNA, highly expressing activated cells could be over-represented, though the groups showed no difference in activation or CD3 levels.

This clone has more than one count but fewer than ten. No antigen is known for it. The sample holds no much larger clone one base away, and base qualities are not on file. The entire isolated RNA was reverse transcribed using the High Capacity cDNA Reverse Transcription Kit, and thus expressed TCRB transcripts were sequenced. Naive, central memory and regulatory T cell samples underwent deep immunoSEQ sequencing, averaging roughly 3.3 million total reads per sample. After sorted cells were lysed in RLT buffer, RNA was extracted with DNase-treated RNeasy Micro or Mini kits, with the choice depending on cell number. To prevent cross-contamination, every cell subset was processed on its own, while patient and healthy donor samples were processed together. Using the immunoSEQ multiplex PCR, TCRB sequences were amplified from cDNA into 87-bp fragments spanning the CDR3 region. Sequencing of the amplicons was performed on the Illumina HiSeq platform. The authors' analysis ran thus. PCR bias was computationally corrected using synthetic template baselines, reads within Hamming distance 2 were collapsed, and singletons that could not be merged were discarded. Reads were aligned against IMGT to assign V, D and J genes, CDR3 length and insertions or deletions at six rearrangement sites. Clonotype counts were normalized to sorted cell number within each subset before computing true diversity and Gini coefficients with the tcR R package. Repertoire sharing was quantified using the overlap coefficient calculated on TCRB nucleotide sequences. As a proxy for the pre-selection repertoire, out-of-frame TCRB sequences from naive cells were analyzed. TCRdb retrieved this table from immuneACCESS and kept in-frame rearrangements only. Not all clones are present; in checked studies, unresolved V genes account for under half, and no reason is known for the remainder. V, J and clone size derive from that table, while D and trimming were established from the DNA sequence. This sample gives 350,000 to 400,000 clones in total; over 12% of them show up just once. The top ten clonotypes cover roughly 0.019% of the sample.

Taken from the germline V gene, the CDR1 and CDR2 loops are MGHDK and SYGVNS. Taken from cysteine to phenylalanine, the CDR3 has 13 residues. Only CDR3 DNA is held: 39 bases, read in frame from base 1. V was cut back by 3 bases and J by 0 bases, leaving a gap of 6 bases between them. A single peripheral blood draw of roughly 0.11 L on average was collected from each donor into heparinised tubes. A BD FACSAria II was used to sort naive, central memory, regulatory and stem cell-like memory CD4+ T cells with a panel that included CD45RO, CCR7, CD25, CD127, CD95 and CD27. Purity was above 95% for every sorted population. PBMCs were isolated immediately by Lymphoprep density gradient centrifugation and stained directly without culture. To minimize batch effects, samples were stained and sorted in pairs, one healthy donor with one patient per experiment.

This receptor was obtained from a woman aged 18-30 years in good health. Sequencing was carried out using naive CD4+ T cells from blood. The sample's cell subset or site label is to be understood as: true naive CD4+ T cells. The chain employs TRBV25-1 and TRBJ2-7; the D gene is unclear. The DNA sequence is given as TGTGCCAGCAGTGAGCCCGGCTCCTACGAGCAGTACTTC. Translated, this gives CASSEPGSYEQYF.